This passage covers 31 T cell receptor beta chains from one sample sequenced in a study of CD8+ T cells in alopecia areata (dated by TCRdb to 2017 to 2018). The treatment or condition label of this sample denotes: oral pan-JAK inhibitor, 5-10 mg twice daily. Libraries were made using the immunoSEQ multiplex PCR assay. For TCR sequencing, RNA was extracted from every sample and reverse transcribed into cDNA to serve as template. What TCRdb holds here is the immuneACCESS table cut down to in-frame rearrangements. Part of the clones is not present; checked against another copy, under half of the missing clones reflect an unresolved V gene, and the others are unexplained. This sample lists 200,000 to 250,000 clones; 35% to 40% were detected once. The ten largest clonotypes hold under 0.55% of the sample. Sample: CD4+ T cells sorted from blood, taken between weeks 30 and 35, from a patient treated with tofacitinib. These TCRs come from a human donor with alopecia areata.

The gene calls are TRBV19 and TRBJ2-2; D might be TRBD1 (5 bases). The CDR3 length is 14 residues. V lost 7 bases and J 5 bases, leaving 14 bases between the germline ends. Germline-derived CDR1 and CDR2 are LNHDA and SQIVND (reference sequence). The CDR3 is CASKGLGPTGELFF. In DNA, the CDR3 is TGTGCCAGTAAGGGTTTGGGGCCTACCGGGGAGCTGTTTTTT.

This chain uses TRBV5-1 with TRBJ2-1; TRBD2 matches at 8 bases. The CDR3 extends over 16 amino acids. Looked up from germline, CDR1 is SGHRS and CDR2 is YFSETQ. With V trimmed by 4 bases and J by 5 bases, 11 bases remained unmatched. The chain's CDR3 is CASSPTPSGGDNEQFF. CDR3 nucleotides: TGCGCCAGCAGCCCAACCCCATCGGGAGGGGACAATGAGCAGTTCTTC. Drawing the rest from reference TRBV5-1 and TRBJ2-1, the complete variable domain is KAGVTQTPRYLIKTRGQQVTLSCSPISGHRSVSWYQQTPGQGLQFLFEYFSETQRNKGNFPGRFSGRQFSNSRSEMNVSTLELGDSALYLCASSPTPSGGDNEQFFGPGTRLTVL.

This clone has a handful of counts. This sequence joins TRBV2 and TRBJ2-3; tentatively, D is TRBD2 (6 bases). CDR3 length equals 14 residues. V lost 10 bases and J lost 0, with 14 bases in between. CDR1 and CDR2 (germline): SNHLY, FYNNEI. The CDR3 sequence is CATPAGTSTDTQYF. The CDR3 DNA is TGTGCCACCCCGGCGGGGACTAGCACAGATACGCAGTATTTT.

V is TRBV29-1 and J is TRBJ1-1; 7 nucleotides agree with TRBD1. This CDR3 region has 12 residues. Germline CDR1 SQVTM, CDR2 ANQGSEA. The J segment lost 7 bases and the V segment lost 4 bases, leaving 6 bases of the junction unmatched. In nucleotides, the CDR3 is TGCAGCGTTGGTGGACAGGCCATTGAAGCTTTCTTT. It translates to CSVGGQAIEAFF.

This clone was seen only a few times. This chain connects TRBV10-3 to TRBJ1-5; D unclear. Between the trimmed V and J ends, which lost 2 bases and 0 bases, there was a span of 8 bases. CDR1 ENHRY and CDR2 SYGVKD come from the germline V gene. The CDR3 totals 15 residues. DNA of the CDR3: TGTGCCATCAGTGAGACGTTTGATAGCAATCAGCCCCAGCATTTT. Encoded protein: CAISETFDSNQPQHF.

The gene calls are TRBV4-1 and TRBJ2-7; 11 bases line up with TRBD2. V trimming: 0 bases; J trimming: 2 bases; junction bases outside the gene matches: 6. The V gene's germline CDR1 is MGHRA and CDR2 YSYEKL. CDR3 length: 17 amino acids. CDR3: CASSQDGLAGSTYEQYF. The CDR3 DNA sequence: TGCGCCAGCAGCCAAGACGGACTAGCGGGCTCCACCTACGAGCAGTACTTC.

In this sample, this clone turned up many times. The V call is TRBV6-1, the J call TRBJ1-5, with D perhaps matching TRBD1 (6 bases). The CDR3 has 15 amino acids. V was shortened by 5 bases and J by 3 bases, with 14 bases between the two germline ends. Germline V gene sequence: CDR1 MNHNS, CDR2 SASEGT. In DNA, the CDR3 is TGTGCCAGCAGTCCCGCAGGGGCTTACAATCAGCCCCAGCATTTT. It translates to CASSPAGAYNQPQHF.

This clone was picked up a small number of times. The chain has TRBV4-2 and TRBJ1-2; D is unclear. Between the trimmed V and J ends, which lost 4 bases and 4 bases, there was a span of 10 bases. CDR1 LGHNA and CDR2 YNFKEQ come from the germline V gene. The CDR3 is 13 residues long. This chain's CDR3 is CASSLGNSYGYTF. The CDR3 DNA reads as TGTGCCAGCAGCCTGGGGAACTCCTATGGCTACACCTTC.

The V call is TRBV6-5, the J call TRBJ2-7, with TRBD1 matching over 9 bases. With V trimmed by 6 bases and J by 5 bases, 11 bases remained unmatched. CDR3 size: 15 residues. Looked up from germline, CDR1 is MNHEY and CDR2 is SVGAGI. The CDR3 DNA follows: TGTGCCAGCAGGATGTTACAGGGGGCATTCCACGAGCAGTACTTC. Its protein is CASRMLQGAFHEQYF.

In nucleotides, the CDR3 is TGTGCCAGCAGCTCTTCAGCCGACTCCCCCTGGGGAGCTTTCTTT. Protein product: CASSSSADSPWGAFF. This chain connects TRBV7-9 to TRBJ1-1; D gene uncertain. The length of the CDR3 is 15 residues. Trimming cost V 4 bases and J 10 bases, with 22 bases left between them. CDR1 is SEHNR, CDR2 FQNEAQ, per germline (reference sequence).

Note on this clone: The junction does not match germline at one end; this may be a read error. CDR3 sequence (DNA): TGCGCCAGCGCACTCAACCCGGCGGGGGAAGGCGTCCTGACCTTC. Protein: CASALNPAGEGVLTF. The chain combines TRBV5-1 with TRBJ2-6, with 7 bases aligning to TRBD2. CDR1 and CDR2 from the germline V gene are SGHRS and YFSETQ. The CDR3 contains 15 residues.

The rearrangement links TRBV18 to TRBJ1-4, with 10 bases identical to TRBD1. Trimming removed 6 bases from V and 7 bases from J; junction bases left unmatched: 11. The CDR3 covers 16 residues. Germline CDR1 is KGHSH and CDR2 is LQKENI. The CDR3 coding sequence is TGTGCCAGCTCCCCATTCGAGACAGGGGGCTCTGAAAAACTGTTTTTT. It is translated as CASSPFETGGSEKLFF.

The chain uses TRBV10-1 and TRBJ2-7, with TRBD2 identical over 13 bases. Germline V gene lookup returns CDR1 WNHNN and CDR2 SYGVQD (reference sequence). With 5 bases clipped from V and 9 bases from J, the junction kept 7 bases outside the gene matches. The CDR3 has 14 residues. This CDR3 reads CASSQGLAGDRQYF. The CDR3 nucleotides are TGCGCCAGCAGTCAAGGACTAGCGGGAGATCGGCAGTACTTC.

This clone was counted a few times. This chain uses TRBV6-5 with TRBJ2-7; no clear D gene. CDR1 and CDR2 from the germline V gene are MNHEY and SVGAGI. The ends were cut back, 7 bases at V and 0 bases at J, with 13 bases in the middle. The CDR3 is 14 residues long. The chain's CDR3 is CASTPKRSSYEQYF. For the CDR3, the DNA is TGTGCCAGCACCCCAAAACGGAGCTCCTACGAGCAGTACTTC.

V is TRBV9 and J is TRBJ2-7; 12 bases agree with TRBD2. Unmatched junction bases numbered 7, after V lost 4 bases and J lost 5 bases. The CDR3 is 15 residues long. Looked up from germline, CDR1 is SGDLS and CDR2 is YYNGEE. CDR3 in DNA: TGTGCCAGCAGCTCCACGACTAGCGGGAGACACGAGCAGTACTTC. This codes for CASSSTTSGRHEQYF.

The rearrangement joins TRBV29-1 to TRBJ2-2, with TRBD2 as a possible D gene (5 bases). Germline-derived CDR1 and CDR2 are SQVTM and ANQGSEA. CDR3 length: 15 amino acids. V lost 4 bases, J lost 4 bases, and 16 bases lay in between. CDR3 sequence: CSVALQFGGTGELFF. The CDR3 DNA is TGCAGCGTTGCCCTTCAATTTGGAGGCACCGGGGAGCTGTTTTTT.

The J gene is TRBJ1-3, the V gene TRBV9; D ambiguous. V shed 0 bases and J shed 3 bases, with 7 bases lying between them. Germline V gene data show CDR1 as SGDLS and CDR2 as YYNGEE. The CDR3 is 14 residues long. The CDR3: CASSVVPDGNTIYF. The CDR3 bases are TGTGCCAGCAGCGTAGTGCCAGATGGAAACACCATATATTTT.

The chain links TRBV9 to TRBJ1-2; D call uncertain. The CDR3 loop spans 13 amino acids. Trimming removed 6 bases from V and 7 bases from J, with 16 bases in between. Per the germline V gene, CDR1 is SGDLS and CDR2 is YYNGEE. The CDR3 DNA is TGTGCCAGCACTTCAACGGCAACGGGTGGCTACACCTTC. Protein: CASTSTATGGYTF.

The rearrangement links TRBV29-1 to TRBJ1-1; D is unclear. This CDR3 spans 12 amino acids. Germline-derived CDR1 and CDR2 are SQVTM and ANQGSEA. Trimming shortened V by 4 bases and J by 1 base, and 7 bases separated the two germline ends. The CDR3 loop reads CSVVAGNTEAFF. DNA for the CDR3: TGCAGCGTTGTGGCAGGGAACACTGAAGCTTTCTTT.

CDR3 sequence: CASSQDGTLSGANVLTF. The CDR3 DNA sequence: TGTGCCAGCAGCCAAGACGGCACCCTCTCTGGGGCCAACGTCCTGACTTTC. The rearrangement uses TRBV4-2 and TRBJ2-6; the D is unclear. This CDR3 is 17 amino acids long. V lost 0 bases, J lost 0 bases, and 9 bases lay in between. Germline lookup yields CDR1 LGHNA and CDR2 YNFKEQ.

CDR3 residues: CASSLATGETQYF. The CDR3 nucleotides are TGTGCCAGCAGCTTGGCGACCGGGGAGACCCAGTACTTC. The gene calls are TRBV5-6 and TRBJ2-5; D unresolved. V was cut by 0 bases and J by 5 bases, with 8 bases left in between. In germline, CDR1 is SGHDT, CDR2 YYEEEE. There are 13 residues in the CDR3.

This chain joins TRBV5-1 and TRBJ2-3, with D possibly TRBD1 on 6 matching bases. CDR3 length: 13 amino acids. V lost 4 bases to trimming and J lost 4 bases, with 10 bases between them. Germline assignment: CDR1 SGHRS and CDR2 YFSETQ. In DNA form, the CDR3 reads TGCGCCAGCAGCACCGGACAGCCAGATACGCAGTATTTT. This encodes CASSTGQPDTQYF.

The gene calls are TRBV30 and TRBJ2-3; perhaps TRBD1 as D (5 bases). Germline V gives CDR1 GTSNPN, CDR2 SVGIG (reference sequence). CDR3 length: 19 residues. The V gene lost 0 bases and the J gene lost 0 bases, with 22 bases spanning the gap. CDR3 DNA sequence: TGTGCCTGGAGTGTACGAAGACAGCTTCTCAGACCTAGCACAGATACGCAGTATTTT. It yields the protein CAWSVRRQLLRPSTDTQYF.

The CDR3 nucleotides are TGTGCCAGTAACAGGGGGCGGATGAACACTGAAGCTTTCTTT. It codes for CASNRGRMNTEAFF. The rearrangement links TRBV6-5 to TRBJ1-1; 9 nucleotides line up with TRBD1. CDR3 length equals 14 residues. Germline CDR1 reads MNHEY; CDR2 reads SVGAGI. The junction had 5 bases not matched to a gene; V was cut back by 9 bases and J by 0 bases.

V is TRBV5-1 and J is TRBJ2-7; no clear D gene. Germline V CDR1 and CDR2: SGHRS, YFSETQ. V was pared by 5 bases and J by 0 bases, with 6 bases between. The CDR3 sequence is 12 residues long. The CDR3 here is CASSFRSYEQYF. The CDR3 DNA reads TGCGCCAGCAGTTTCCGCTCCTACGAGCAGTACTTC.

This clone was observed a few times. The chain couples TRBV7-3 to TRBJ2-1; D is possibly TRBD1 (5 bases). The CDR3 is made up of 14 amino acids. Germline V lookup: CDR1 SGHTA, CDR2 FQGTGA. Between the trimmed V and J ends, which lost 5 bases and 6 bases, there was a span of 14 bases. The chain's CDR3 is CASSLRGRSNEQFF. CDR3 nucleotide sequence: TGTGCCAGCAGCCTTAGGGGTAGGAGCAATGAGCAGTTCTTC.

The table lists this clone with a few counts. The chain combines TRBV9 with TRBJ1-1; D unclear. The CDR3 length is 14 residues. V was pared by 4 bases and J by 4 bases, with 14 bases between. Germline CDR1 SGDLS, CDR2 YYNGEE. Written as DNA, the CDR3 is TGTGCCAGCAGCTCCCGCTGGAGGGCCACTGAAGCTTTCTTT. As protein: CASSSRWRATEAFF.

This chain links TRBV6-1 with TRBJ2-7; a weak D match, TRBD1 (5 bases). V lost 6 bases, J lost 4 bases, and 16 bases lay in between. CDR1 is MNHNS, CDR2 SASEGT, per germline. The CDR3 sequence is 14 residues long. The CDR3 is CASSSTGPYYEQYF. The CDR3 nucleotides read TGTGCCAGCAGCTCTACAGGCCCCTATTACGAGCAGTACTTC.

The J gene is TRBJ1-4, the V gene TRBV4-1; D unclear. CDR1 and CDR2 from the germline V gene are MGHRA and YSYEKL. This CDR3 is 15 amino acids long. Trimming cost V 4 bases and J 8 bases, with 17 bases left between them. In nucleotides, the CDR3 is TGCGCCAGCAGCCCCCAAACGCGGGCAAAAGAAAAACTGTTTTTT. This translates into CASSPQTRAKEKLFF.

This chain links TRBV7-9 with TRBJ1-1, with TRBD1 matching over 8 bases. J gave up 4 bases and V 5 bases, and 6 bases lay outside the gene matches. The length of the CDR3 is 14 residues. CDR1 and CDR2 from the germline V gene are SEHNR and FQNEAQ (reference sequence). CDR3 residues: CASSALTGGTEAFF. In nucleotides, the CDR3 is TGTGCCAGCAGCGCCCTTACAGGGGGCACTGAAGCTTTCTTT. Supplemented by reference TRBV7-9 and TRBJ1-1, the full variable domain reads DTGVSQNPRHKITKRGQNVTFRCDPISEHNRLYWYRQTLGQGPEFLTYFQNEAQLEKSRLLSDRFSAERPKGSFSTLEIQRTEQGDSAMYLCASSALTGGTEAFFGQGTRLTVV.

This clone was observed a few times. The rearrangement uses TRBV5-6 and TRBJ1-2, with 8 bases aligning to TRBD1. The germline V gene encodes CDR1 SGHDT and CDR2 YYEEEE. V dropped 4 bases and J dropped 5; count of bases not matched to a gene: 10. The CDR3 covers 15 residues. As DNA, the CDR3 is TGTGCCAGCAGCGCCGGGACAGGCGTTTTATATGGCTACACCTTC. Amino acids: CASSAGTGVLYGYTF.